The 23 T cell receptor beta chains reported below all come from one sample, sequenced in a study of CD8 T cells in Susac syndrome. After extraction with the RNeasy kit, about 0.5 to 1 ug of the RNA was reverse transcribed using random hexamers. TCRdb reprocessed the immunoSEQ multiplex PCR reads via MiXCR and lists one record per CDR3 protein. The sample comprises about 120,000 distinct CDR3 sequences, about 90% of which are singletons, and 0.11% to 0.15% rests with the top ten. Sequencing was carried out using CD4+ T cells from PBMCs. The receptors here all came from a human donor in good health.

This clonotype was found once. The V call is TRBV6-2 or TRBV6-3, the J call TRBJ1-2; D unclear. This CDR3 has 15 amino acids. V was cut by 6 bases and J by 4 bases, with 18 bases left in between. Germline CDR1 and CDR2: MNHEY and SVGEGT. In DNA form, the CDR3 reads TGTGCCAGCAGCAATATCTCCCCTGACGCCTATGGCTACACCTTC. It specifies CASSNISPDAYGYTF.

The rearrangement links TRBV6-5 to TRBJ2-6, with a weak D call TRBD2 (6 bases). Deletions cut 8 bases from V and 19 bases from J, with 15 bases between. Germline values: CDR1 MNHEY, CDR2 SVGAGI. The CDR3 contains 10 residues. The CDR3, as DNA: TGTGCCAGCCCCCCGGGGGACTCAACTTTC. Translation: CASPPGDSTF.

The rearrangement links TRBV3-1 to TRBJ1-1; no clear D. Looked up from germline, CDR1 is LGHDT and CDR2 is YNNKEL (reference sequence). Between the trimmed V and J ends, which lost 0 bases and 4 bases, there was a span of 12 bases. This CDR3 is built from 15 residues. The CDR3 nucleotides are TGTGCCAGCAGCCAAGATAGGGTTGGAGGCACTGAAGCTTTCTTT. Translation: CASSQDRVGGTEAFF.

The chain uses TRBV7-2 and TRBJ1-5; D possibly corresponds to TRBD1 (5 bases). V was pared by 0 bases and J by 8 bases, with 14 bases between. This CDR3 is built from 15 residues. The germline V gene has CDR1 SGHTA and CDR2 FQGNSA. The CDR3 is CASSLAWGLEEPQHF. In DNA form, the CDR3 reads TGTGCCAGCAGCTTAGCTTGGGGCCTAGAGGAGCCCCAGCATTTT.

CDR3 in amino acids: CASSLGDGWNYEQYF. Written as DNA, the CDR3 is TGTGCCAGCAGCTTAGGGGACGGATGGAACTACGAGCAGTACTTC. The chain recombines TRBV13 with TRBJ2-7; no firm D call. The germline gives CDR1 PRHDT, CDR2 FYEKMQ (reference sequence). Deletions cut 0 bases from V and 3 bases from J, with 12 bases between. The CDR3 extends over 15 amino acids.

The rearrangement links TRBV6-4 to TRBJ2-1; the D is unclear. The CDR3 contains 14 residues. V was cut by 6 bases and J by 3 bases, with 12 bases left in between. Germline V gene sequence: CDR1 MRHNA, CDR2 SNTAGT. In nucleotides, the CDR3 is TGTGCCAGCAGCCCCACGGGTCTCTACAATGAGCAGTTCTTC. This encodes CASSPTGLYNEQFF.

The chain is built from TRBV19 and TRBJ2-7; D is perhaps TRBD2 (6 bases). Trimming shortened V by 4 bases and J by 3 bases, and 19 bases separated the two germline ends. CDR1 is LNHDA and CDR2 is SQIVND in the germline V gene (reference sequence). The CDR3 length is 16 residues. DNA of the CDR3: TGTGCCAGTAGTAAGGCCGGGGAGGTATCGCGCTACGAGCAGTACTTC. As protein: CASSKAGEVSRYEQYF.

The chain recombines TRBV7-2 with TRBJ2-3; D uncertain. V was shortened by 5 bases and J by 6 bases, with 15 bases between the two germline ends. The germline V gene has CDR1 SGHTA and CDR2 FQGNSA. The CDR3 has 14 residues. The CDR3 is CASSPPGPRDTQYF. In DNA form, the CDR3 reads TGTGCCAGCAGCCCACCCGGACCTAGGGATACGCAGTATTTT.

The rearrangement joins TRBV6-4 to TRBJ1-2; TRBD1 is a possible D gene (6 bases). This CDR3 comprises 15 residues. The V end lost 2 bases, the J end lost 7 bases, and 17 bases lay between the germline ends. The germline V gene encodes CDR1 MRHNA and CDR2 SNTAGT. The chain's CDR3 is CASSDIGWGPSGYTF. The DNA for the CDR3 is TGTGCCAGCAGTGACATCGGTTGGGGGCCGAGTGGCTACACCTTC.

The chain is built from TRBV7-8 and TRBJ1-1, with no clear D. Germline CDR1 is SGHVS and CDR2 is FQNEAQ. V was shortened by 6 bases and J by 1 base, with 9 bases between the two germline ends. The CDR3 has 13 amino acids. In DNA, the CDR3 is TGTGCCAGCAGTACGGGGAGGAACACTGAAGCTTTCTTT. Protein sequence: CASSTGRNTEAFF.

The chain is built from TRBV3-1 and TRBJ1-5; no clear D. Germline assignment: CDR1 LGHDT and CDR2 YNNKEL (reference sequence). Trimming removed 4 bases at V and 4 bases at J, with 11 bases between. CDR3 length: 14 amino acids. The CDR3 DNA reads TGTGCCAGCAGCCCTTTAGGTGCAAATCAGCCCCAGCATTTT. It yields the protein CASSPLGANQPQHF.

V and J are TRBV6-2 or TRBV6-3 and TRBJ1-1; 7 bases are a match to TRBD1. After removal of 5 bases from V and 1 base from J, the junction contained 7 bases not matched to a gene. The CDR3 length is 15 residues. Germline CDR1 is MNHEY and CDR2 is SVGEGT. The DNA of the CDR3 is TGTGCCAGCAGTCGTAACAGGGGACCGAACACTGAAGCTTTCTTT. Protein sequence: CASSRNRGPNTEAFF.

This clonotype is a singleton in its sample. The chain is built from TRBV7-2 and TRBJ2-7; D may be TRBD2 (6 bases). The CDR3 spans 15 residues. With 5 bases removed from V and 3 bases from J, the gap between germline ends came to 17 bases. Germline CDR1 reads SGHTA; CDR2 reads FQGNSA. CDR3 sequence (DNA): TGTGCCAGCAGCCCGACCGGGGGAGCCCTCTACGAGCAGTACTTC. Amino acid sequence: CASSPTGGALYEQYF.

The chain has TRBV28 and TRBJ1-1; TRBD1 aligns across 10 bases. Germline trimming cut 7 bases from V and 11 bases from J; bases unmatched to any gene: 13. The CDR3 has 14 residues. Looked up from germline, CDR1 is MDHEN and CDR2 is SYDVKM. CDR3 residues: CASKGTGVLGGAFF. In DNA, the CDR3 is TGTGCCAGCAAAGGGACAGGGGTTTTGGGCGGGGCTTTCTTT.

The DNA of the CDR3 is TGCAGTGCGCACCAGGGGAAGCGCACTGAAGCTTTCTTT. It translates to CSAHQGKRTEAFF. This chain connects TRBV20-1 to TRBJ1-1; weak D call: TRBD1 (6 bases). Per the germline V gene, CDR1 is DFQATT and CDR2 is SNEGSKA (reference sequence). Between the trimmed V and J ends, which lost 6 bases and 4 bases, there was a span of 15 bases. There are 13 residues in the CDR3.

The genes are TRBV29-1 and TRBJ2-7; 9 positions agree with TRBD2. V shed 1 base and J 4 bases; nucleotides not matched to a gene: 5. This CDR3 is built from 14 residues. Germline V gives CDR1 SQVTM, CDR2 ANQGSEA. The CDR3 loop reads CSVEVPSGVYEQYF. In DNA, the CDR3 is TGCAGCGTTGAAGTCCCTAGCGGGGTATACGAGCAGTACTTC.

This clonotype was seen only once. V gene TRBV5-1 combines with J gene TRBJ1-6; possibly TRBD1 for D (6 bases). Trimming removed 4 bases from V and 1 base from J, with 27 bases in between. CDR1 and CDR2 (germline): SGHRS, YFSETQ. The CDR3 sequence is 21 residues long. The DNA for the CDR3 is TGCGCCAGCAGCCTCAGTGTGGTACAGGGTGCATTACGTTCCTATAATTCACCCCTCCACTTT. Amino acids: CASSLSVVQGALRSYNSPLHF.

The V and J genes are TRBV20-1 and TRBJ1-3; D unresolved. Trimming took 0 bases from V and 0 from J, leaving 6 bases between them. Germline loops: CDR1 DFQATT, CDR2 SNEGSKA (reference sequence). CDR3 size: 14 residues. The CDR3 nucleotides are TGCAGTGCTAGAGAGAGTAACTCTGGAAACACCATATATTTT. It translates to CSARESNSGNTIYF.

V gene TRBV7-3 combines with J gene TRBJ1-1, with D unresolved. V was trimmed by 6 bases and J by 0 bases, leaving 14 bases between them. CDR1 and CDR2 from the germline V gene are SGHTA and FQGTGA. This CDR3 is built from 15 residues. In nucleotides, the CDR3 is TGTGCCAGCAGGGCCCCTACCGGTGTGAACACTGAAGCTTTCTTT. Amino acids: CASRAPTGVNTEAFF.

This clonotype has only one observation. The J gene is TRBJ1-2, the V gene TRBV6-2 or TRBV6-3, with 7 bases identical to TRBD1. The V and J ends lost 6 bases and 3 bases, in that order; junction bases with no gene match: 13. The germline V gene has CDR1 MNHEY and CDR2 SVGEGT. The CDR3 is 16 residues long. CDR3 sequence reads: CASRTPRDSLYYGYTF. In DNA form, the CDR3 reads TGTGCCAGCAGAACCCCCAGGGACAGTCTCTACTATGGCTACACCTTC.

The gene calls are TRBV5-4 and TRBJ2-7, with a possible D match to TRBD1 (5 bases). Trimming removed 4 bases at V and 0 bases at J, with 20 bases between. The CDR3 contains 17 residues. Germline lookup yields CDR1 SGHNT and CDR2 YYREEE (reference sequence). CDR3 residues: CASSPSRSGIPSYEQYF. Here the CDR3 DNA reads TGTGCCAGCAGCCCCTCCCGGTCAGGGATCCCCTCCTACGAGCAGTACTTC.

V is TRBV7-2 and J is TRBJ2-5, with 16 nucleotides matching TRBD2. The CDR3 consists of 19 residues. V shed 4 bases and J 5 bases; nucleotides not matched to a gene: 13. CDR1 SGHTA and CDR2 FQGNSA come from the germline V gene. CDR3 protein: CASSYGPGTSGGALETQYF. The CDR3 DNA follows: TGTGCCAGCAGCTATGGTCCCGGGACTAGCGGGGGGGCCTTGGAGACCCAGTACTTC. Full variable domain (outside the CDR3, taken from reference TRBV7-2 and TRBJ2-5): GAGVSQSPSNKVTEKGKDVELRCDPISGHTALYWYRQSLGQGLEFLIYFQGNSAPDKSGLPSDRFSAERTGGSVSTLTIQRTQQEDSAVYLCASSYGPGTSGGALETQYFGPGTRLLVL.

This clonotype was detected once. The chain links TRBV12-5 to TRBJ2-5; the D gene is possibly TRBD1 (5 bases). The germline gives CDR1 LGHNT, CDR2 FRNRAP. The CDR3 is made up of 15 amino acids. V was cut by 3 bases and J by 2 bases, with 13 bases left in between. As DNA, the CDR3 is TGTGCTAGTGGTTTTCTCCTAGGGGCTCAAGAGACCCAGTACTTC. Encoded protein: CASGFLLGAQETQYF.